The 12 T cell receptor beta chains reported below all come from one sample, sequenced in a study of cytomegalovirus exposure and HLA in healthy donors. TCRdb's table, derived via immunoSEQ multiplex PCR, lists solely in-frame clones and lacks some. The sample consists of about 170,000 clones, about 90% of them appearing once. Sequencing input: PBMCs. Source of these receptors: a man aged 18 to 35 in good health and CMV-seropositive.

A remark on this clone: The junction and the germline gene differ at one end; a read error may be behind it. The rearrangement links TRBV28 to TRBJ1-2; 9 bases fit TRBD1. CDR1 and CDR2 (germline): MDHEN, SYDVKM. The CDR3 has 14 residues. The CDR3 region is CASSGPGQGFLTVF. DNA for the CDR3: TGTGCCAGCAGTGGGCCGGGACAGGGTTTTCTGACGGTCTTC.

A single count supports this clone. The chain joins TRBV5-7 to TRBJ1-2, with D possibly being TRBD1 (6 bases). TRBV5-7 is an open reading frame whose function is uncertain. The CDR3 covers 16 residues. Trimming shortened V by 4 bases and J by 5 bases, and 21 bases separated the two germline ends. CDR3 in DNA: TGTGCCAGCAGCCATCAGGCAGGTCTCCAGGGGTATGGCTACACCTTC. This sequence encodes CASSHQAGLQGYGYTF.

The chain couples TRBV14 to TRBJ1-5; the D gene is possibly TRBD1 (6 bases). The CDR3 has 16 residues. Germline assignment: CDR1 SGHDN and CDR2 FVKESK. V lost 1 base and J 1 base, leaving 11 bases between the germline ends. The CDR3 DNA is TGTGCCAGCAGCCAAGGGGGGCCTACGAGCAATCAGCCCCAGCATTTT. Amino acids: CASSQGGPTSNQPQHF.

The chain has TRBV15 and TRBJ2-3; 8 nucleotides match TRBD2. The V gene's germline CDR1 is LNHNV and CDR2 YYDKDF (reference sequence). The CDR3 totals 15 residues. With 5 bases clipped from V and 4 bases from J, the junction kept 8 bases outside the gene matches. CDR3 protein: CATSSIGGRSDTQYF. As DNA, the CDR3 is TGTGCCACCAGCTCAATTGGCGGGAGGTCAGATACGCAGTATTTT.

The J gene is TRBJ2-2, the V gene TRBV29-1; 7 bases fit TRBD1. Per the germline V gene, CDR1 is SQVTM and CDR2 is ANQGSEA. V was clipped by 8 bases and J by 4 bases; unmatched bases: 4. The length of the CDR3 is 12 residues. The CDR3 nucleotides are TGCAGCTACAACAGGGGCACCGGGGAGCTGTTTTTT. Amino acid sequence: CSYNRGTGELFF.

The gene calls are TRBV4-1 and TRBJ2-1; TRBD2 agrees at 7 bases. J lost 3 bases, V lost 1 base, and 9 bases had no gene match. CDR1 MGHRA and CDR2 YSYEKL come from the germline V gene. CDR3 size: 17 residues. Here the CDR3 reads CASSQVFWGGVYNEQFF. In DNA, the CDR3 is TGCGCCAGCAGCCAAGTTTTTTGGGGAGGGGTCTACAATGAGCAGTTCTTC.

CDR3 loop: CASSGLGTSGRNEQFF. The CDR3, as DNA: TGTGCCAGCAGCGGCCTAGGGACTAGCGGGAGGAATGAGCAGTTCTTC. V is TRBV7-8 and J is TRBJ2-1, with 15 bases that match TRBD2. The length of the CDR3 is 16 residues. CDR1 is SGHVS and CDR2 is FQNEAQ in the germline V gene. The junction had 6 bases not matched to a gene; V was cut back by 5 bases and J by 7 bases.

The CDR3 DNA is TGTGCCAGCCAGGGCGGATACGAGCAGTACTTC. The encoded protein is CASQGGYEQYF. The chain is built from TRBV5-7 and TRBJ2-5; D may be TRBD1 (5 bases). TRBJ2-7 matches the DNA end more closely, so the J call is doubtful. TRBV5-7 is assigned to the ORF class and has an uncertain function. CDR3 size: 11 residues.

As for this clone: The junction does not match germline at one end; this may be a read error. The chain combines TRBV6-1 with TRBJ1-3; D is possibly TRBD1 (6 bases). Looked up from germline, CDR1 is MNHNS and CDR2 is SASEGT. The CDR3 consists of 15 residues. The CDR3 region is CASRADRNSRNTIYF. As DNA, the CDR3 is TGTGCCAGCAGAGCCGACAGGAACTCTCGAAACACCATATATTTT.

This chain links TRBV13 with TRBJ2-7, with D tentatively TRBD1 (5 bases). Germline V CDR1 and CDR2: PRHDT, FYEKMQ (reference sequence). Trimming took off 3 bases at V and 0 bases at J, with 9 bases between the two ends. The CDR3 spans 14 residues. CDR3 loop: CASSLTVNSYEQYF. The DNA for the CDR3 is TGTGCCAGCAGCTTGACAGTGAACTCCTACGAGCAGTACTTC.

This clone was recorded only once. The chain has TRBV4-2 and TRBJ1-4; D gene unclear. Germline values: CDR1 LGHNA, CDR2 YNFKEQ. V dropped 0 bases and J dropped 1 base, with 9 bases sitting between them. The length of the CDR3 is 16 residues. CDR3 nucleotide sequence: TGTGCCAGCAGCCAAGAATTGATACTAACTAATGAAAAACTGTTTTTT. Its protein product is CASSQELILTNEKLFF.

V is TRBV28 and J is TRBJ2-2; 8 bases align to TRBD1. The germline CDR1 and CDR2 sequences are MDHEN and SYDVKM. The CDR3 extends over 14 amino acids. Losses at the gene ends were 7 bases for V and 7 bases for J; bases not matched to a gene: 8. Here the CDR3 DNA reads TGTGCCAGCATGGGACAGGTGGCAGTCGGGGAGCTGTTTTTT. Translation gives CASMGQVAVGELFF.